This record concerns one TCR beta chain sequence. Its antigen is not known. This specimen includes other DNA sequences encoding the same CDR3. The data belong to a study of shared clonotypes between healthy human individuals. Background on the study: Researchers drew samples from two women and three men aged 18 to 49.

Sorted-subset replicate PCR reactions contained about 200 ng DNA, corresponding to some 29,000 T cell genomes. Sequencing was performed with immunoSEQ multiplex PCR; in TCRdb, only in-frame clones are kept and a portion is missing. The sample includes more than 900,000 clones, approximately 80% seen only once; the top ten take 0.61%. General study results and limits: Generation of non-shared clonotypes was less probable than generation of clonotypes shared by all four donors.

V was pared by 4 bases and J by 0 bases, with 3 bases of the junction left unmatched. CDR3 length: 15 amino acids. The germline V gene has CDR1 SGHRS and CDR2 YFSETQ. This chain uses TRBV5-1 with TRBJ2-3, with TRBD2 identical over 9 bases. Sequencing was carried out using memory CD4+ T cells from PBMCs. Subset of the sample: CD45RA-negative fraction. The receptor comes from a man between 18 and 35 years old in good health. Some clones in this sample may be carry-over from other donors' samples. CDR3 DNA sequence: TGCGCCAGCAGCCCCGCGGGGGGGAGCACAGATACGCAGTATTTT. Translated, it gives CASSPAGGSTDTQYF.